One sample yielded the 9 T cell receptor beta chains listed below, sequenced in a study of blood T cells in healthy people across ages. It was with a sample-barcoded 5' primer and a J-beta primer mix that a second PCR of about 6 to 12 cycles was run. TCRdb itself ran the 5' RACE reads through MiXCR, one entry per CDR3 protein. The sample has around 1,000,000 distinct CDR3 sequences; 30% to 40% are singletons. Input material: blood. The origin of the receptors is a man between 18 and 29 years old in good health.

This clonotype has only a few counts. Here the CDR3 reads CSATEGGQGGLNEQFF. The CDR3 nucleotides are TGCAGTGCTACGGAAGGGGGGCAGGGGGGATTGAATGAGCAGTTCTTC. The chain uses TRBV20-1 and TRBJ2-1; the D gene is possibly TRBD1 (7 bases). V lost 4 bases, J lost 7 bases, and 23 bases lay in between. CDR3 size: 16 residues. Per germline, CDR1 DFQATT and CDR2 SNEGSKA (reference sequence).

The chain links TRBV5-1 to TRBJ2-1; tentative D call: TRBD2 (6 bases). The CDR3 length is 14 residues. From germline, CDR1 is SGHRS and CDR2 YFSETQ. The V and J ends lost 1 base and 10 bases respectively, with 15 bases between them. CDR3 in amino acids: CASSLNLASKEQFF. The CDR3 bases are TGCGCCAGCAGCTTGAACCTAGCGAGCAAGGAGCAGTTCTTC.

The J gene is TRBJ2-3, the V gene TRBV4-3; D gene uncertain. With 1 base removed from V and 5 bases from J, the gap between germline ends came to 13 bases. The CDR3 is 15 amino acids. CDR1 and CDR2 from the germline V gene are LGHNA and YSLEER. The CDR3: CASSQVWVNGDTQYF. The CDR3 DNA follows: TGCGCCAGCAGCCAAGTCTGGGTAAACGGAGATACGCAGTATTTT.

The chain recombines TRBV28 with TRBJ2-7, with unresolved D. V was cut by 6 bases and J by 7 bases, with 10 bases left in between. Germline CDR1 is MDHEN and CDR2 is SYDVKM. CDR3 size: 11 residues. The CDR3 loop reads CASSAKVEQYF. The DNA of the CDR3 is TGTGCCAGCAGCGCTAAGGTTGAGCAGTACTTC.

There are a few counts of this clonotype. This rearrangement joins TRBV7-2 to TRBJ1-3; D might be TRBD1 (6 bases). Trimming took off 1 base at V and 1 base at J, with 11 bases between the two ends. The germline V gene encodes CDR1 SGHTA and CDR2 FQGNSA. The CDR3 runs to 16 residues. This chain's CDR3 is CASSLVGGASGNTIYF. The CDR3 region has the DNA TGTGCCAGCAGCTTAGTCGGGGGCGCTTCTGGAAACACCATATATTTT. Drawing the rest from reference TRBV7-2 and TRBJ1-3, the complete variable domain is GAGVSQSPSNKVTEKGKDVELRCDPISGHTALYWYRQSLGQGLEFLIYFQGNSAPDKSGLPSDRFSAERTGGSVSTLTIQRTQQEDSAVYLCASSLVGGASGNTIYFGEGSWLTVV.

A note on this clonotype: A much larger clone is a single base away; this may be a read error. The rearrangement links TRBV7-2 to TRBJ2-7; D possibly corresponds to TRBD1 (5 bases). Between the trimmed V and J ends, which lost 5 bases and 7 bases, there was a span of 21 bases. Germline CDR1 and CDR2: SGHTA and FQGNSA. The CDR3 loop spans 15 amino acids. Here the CDR3 reads CASSPLTYQDNEQYF. Written as DNA, the CDR3 is TGTGCCAGCAGCCCCCTGACCTACCAGGACAATGAGCAGTACTTC.

This clonotype turned up a few times. The V call is TRBV7-9, the J call TRBJ2-5; no reliable D call. The length of the CDR3 is 15 residues. Deletions cut 1 base from V and 3 bases from J, with 12 bases between. CDR1 is SEHNR, CDR2 FQNEAQ, per germline (reference sequence). This chain's CDR3 is CASSLGGPWKETQYF. The CDR3 coding sequence is TGTGCCAGCAGCTTAGGTGGACCTTGGAAAGAGACCCAGTACTTC.

Comment on this clonotype: One end of the junction is discordant with germline, which a read error may explain. The CDR3 here is CACSGYGSSYEQYF. The CDR3 coding sequence is TGTGCCTGCAGTGGGTACGGGAGCTCCTACGAGCAGTACTTC. V and J are TRBV12-3 or TRBV12-4 and TRBJ2-7, with TRBD2 as a possible D gene (6 bases). This CDR3 has 14 residues.

The table lists this clonotype with a few counts. This chain links TRBV6-1 with TRBJ1-5, with 7 bases lining up with TRBD1. This CDR3 is 18 amino acids long. Germline V lookup: CDR1 MNHNS, CDR2 SASEGT. V gave up 0 bases and J gave up 5 bases; unmatched junction bases: 13. The CDR3 DNA follows: TGTGCCAGCAGTGAAGCGCCCGATGACAGGGTCGCTCATCAGCCCCAGCATTTT. Translated, it gives CASSEAPDDRVAHQPQHF.